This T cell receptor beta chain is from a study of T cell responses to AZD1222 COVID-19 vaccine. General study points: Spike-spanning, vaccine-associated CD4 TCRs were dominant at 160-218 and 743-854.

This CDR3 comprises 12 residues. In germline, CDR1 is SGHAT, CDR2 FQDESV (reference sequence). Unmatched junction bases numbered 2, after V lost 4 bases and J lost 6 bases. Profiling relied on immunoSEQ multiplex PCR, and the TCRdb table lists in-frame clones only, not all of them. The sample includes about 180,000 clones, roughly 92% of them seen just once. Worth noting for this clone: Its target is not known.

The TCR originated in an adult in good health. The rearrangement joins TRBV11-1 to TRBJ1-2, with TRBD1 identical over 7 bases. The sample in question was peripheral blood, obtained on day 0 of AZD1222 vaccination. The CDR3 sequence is CASSSTGNGYTF. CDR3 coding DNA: TGTGCCAGCAGCTCGACAGGGAATGGCTACACCTTC.